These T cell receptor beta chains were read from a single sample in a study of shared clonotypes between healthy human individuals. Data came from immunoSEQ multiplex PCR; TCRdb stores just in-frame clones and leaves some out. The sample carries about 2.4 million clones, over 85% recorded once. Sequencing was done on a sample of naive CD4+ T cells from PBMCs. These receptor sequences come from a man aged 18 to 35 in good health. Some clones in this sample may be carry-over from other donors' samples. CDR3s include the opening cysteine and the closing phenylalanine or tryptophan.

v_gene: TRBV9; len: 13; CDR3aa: CASSVGVEETQYF
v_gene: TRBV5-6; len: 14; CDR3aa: CASSLRAIQETQYF
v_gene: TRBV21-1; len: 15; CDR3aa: CASSNRQGRIDEQYF
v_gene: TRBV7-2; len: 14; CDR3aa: CASSPRRQGGEQFF
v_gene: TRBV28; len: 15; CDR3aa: CATLGQRSFNYGYTF
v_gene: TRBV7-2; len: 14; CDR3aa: CASSLAGPHNEQYF
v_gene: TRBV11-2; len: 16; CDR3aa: CASSLRAGIGSYEQYF
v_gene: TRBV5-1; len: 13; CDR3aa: CASSLLRGDEQYF
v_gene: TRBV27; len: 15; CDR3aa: CASSPQQGALFGYTF
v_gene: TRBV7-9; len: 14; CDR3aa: CASSTQTGGYEQYF
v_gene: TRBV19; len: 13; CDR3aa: CATLRGENYGYTF
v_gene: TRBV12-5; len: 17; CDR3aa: CASGFTKPDSLNTEAFF
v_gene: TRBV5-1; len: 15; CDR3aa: CASRLKTDSTDTQYF
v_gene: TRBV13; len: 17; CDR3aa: CASSLSPGQGNTGELFF
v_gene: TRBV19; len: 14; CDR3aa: CASSIGGMNTEAFF
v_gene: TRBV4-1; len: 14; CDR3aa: CASSQVGTAQGQYF
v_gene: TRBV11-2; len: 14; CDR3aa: CASSRTDSSYEQYF
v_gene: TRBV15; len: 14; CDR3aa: CATSRPGLANEQFF